The next 24 T cell receptor beta chains were all read from a single sample in a study of regulatory and conventional T cells in RAG deficiency. The assay was immunoSEQ multiplex PCR, and TCRdb's table has in-frame clones only and misses some. The data contain 12,000 or so clones, 94% of them singletons. Blood CD4+ CD25-high CD127-low regulatory T cells supplied the genomic DNA template. These data also featured in a second study, about regulatory T cells. This second study notes: Primers: 52 TRBV forward and 13 TRBJ reverse.

The sequenced sample was CD127- CD25+ CD4+ Tregs sorted from blood. The receptors derive from a human donor in good health.

The chain is built from TRBV6-1 and TRBJ1-5; possible D gene TRBD1, 6 bases. The CDR3 contains 17 residues. Germline V CDR1 and CDR2: MNHNS, SASEGT. V was trimmed by 2 bases and J by 7 bases, leaving 21 bases between them. CDR3 region: CASSERLGRGPGQPQHF. The CDR3 nucleotides are TGTGCCAGCAGTGAACGTTTGGGGCGGGGGCCGGGGCAGCCCCAGCATTTT.

This clone was seen once. The chain couples TRBV2 to TRBJ1-5; 7 nucleotides agree with TRBD1. This CDR3 comprises 15 residues. The germline gives CDR1 SNHLY, CDR2 FYNNEI. The V gene end was trimmed by 4 bases and the J gene end by 3 bases; junction bases not matched to a gene: 6. CDR3 residues: CASSAQGQNNQPQHF. In nucleotides, the CDR3 is TGTGCCAGCAGTGCCCAGGGACAGAACAATCAGCCCCAGCATTTT.

V gene TRBV2 combines with J gene TRBJ1-5; D remains ambiguous. CDR1 is SNHLY and CDR2 is FYNNEI in the germline V gene. This CDR3 contains 17 residues. The V gene lost 5 bases and the J gene lost 3 bases, with 20 bases spanning the gap. CDR3 in amino acids: CASSYNEGGRYNQPQHF. The CDR3 DNA sequence: TGTGCCAGCAGTTACAATGAGGGTGGGAGGTACAATCAGCCCCAGCATTTT. Together with reference TRBV2 and TRBJ1-5, the CDR3 gives the full variable domain: EPEVTQTPSHQVTQMGQEVILRCVPISNHLYFYWYRQILGQKVEFLVSFYNNEISEKSEIFDDQFSVERPDGSNFTLKIRSTKLEDSAMYFCASSYNEGGRYNQPQHFGDGTRLSIL.

The V and J genes are TRBV7-9 and TRBJ1-5, with TRBD1 identical over 12 bases. Germline-derived CDR1 and CDR2 are SEHNR and FQNEAQ (reference sequence). CDR3 length: 19 residues. V shed 3 bases, J shed 2 bases, and the junction held 11 bases outside the gene matches. The chain's CDR3 is CASSFTGTGGSWGNQPQHF. The CDR3 bases are TGTGCCAGCAGCTTTACGGGGACAGGGGGCTCTTGGGGCAATCAGCCCCAGCATTTT.

The chain carries TRBV30 and TRBJ1-5; D is possibly TRBD1 (5 bases). The germline gives CDR1 GTSNPN, CDR2 SVGIG (reference sequence). CDR3 length: 13 residues. Trimming pared 5 bases from V and 7 bases from J, leaving 15 bases between. CDR3 coding DNA: TGTGCCTGGGCAGGAAGGGGAGGCCAGCCCCAGCATTTT. Its protein product is CAWAGRGGQPQHF.

Written as DNA, the CDR3 is TGCGCCAGCAGCTTGGTGTCGGTCACCTACGAGCAGTACTTC. Translating gives CASSLVSVTYEQYF. The chain carries TRBV5-1 and TRBJ2-7; D uncertain. CDR3 size: 14 residues. Germline values: CDR1 SGHRS, CDR2 YFSETQ. Trimming removed 0 bases from V and 2 bases from J, with 9 bases in between.

The chain links TRBV9 to TRBJ1-1; the D gene is possibly TRBD1 (6 bases). This CDR3 has 16 residues. V was trimmed by 0 bases and J by 6 bases, leaving 18 bases between them. The V gene's germline CDR1 is SGDLS and CDR2 YYNGEE. The CDR3 here is CASSVGQGRFMSEAFF. The CDR3 region has the DNA TGTGCCAGCAGCGTAGGGCAGGGGCGGTTTATGTCTGAAGCTTTCTTT.

This clone was picked up a small number of times. The V call is TRBV6-6, the J call TRBJ1-3; the D gene is possibly TRBD1 (5 bases). The CDR3 loop spans 16 amino acids. Trimming pared 7 bases from V and 0 bases from J, leaving 16 bases between. CDR1 and CDR2 from the germline V gene are MNHNY and SVGAGI (reference sequence). The DNA of the CDR3 is TGTGCCAGCACCTCCAGGGTGAGGAGCTCTGGAAACACCATATATTTT. It is translated as CASTSRVRSSGNTIYF.

This chain joins TRBV4-1 and TRBJ1-2; a weak D match, TRBD1 (5 bases). The V end lost 5 bases, the J end lost 5 bases, and 9 bases lay between the germline ends. The CDR3 runs to 12 residues. Germline CDR1 and CDR2: MGHRA and YSYEKL. The CDR3 spells CASSTDRYGYTF. The CDR3 DNA reads TGCGCCAGCAGCACCGACAGATATGGCTACACCTTC.

This chain joins TRBV27 and TRBJ2-2; D is undetermined. There are 13 residues in the CDR3. Germline V gene lookup returns CDR1 MNHEY and CDR2 SMNVEV (reference sequence). The V end lost 3 bases, the J end lost 6 bases, and 8 bases lay between the germline ends. CDR3: CASSFARAGELFF. The DNA of the CDR3 is TGTGCCAGCAGTTTCGCGCGCGCCGGGGAGCTGTTTTTT.

This clone appeared a single time. The chain has TRBV4-1 and TRBJ2-1; TRBD2 is a possible D gene (6 bases). The length of the CDR3 is 15 residues. The germline V gene has CDR1 MGHRA and CDR2 YSYEKL. V was pared by 1 base and J by 4 bases, with 11 bases between. This CDR3 reads CASSQGRGVYNEQFF. The CDR3 DNA sequence: TGCGCCAGCAGCCAAGGGAGGGGAGTGTACAATGAGCAGTTCTTC.

This clone was observed once. The rearrangement joins TRBV7-9 to TRBJ2-7; a weak D match, TRBD2 (7 bases). The CDR3 length is 15 residues. Trimming pared 0 bases from V and 3 bases from J, leaving 12 bases between. In germline, CDR1 is SEHNR, CDR2 FQNEAQ (reference sequence). CDR3 DNA sequence: TGTGCCAGCAGCTTAGCGAGGGGGGGCCTCTACGAGCAGTACTTC. Its translation: CASSLARGGLYEQYF.

The sample holds one count of this clone. CDR3 DNA sequence: TGTGCCAGCAGCCTTACAGGGTTCAATCAGCCCCAGCATTTT. It translates to CASSLTGFNQPQHF. The chain joins TRBV6-5 to TRBJ1-5; D is perhaps TRBD1 (6 bases). CDR1 is MNHEY and CDR2 is SVGAGI in the germline V gene. CDR3 length equals 14 residues. The germline V and J ends were trimmed by 6 bases and 3 bases, with 12 bases remaining between them.

The V gene is TRBV9, the J gene TRBJ2-5; a possible D gene is TRBD2 (6 bases). CDR1 SGDLS and CDR2 YYNGEE come from the germline V gene. V gave up 2 bases and J gave up 5 bases, with 19 bases separating them. The CDR3 is made up of 16 amino acids. This CDR3 is CASSVGPVGGGETQYF. CDR3 bases: TGTGCCAGCAGCGTGGGACCCGTCGGGGGTGGGGAGACCCAGTACTTC.

The genes are TRBV10-3 and TRBJ1-4; perhaps TRBD1 as D (6 bases). The germline V gene has CDR1 ENHRY and CDR2 SYGVKD. This CDR3 is built from 15 residues. With 3 bases removed from V and 3 bases from J, the gap between germline ends came to 11 bases. The CDR3 DNA reads as TGTGCCATCAGTGAAATCCAGGGGTCTAATGAAAAACTGTTTTTT. Translating gives CAISEIQGSNEKLFF.

The V gene is TRBV5-1, the J gene TRBJ2-1; 8 positions match TRBD1. Germline V gene lookup returns CDR1 SGHRS and CDR2 YFSETQ. V was pared by 3 bases and J by 7 bases, with 9 bases of the junction left unmatched. CDR3 size: 15 residues. The CDR3 bases are TGCGCCAGCAGCTCGGATAGACAGGGGCAAAATGAGCAGTTCTTC. It specifies CASSSDRQGQNEQFF. Looking up the rest from reference TRBV5-1 and TRBJ2-1 gives the full variable domain: KAGVTQTPRYLIKTRGQQVTLSCSPISGHRSVSWYQQTPGQGLQFLFEYFSETQRNKGNFPGRFSGRQFSNSRSEMNVSTLELGDSALYLCASSSDRQGQNEQFFGPGTRLTVL.

V usage is TRBV5-6 and J usage is TRBJ2-7; TRBD1 is a possible D gene (6 bases). This CDR3 spans 13 amino acids. V was trimmed by 1 base and J by 11 bases, leaving 16 bases between them. Looked up from germline, CDR1 is SGHDT and CDR2 is YYEEEE. The CDR3 DNA reads TGTGCCAGCAGCTTGAGGACAGCTGACAAAGAGTACTTC. Protein sequence: CASSLRTADKEYF.

CDR3 amino acids: CASSLLAIGSQYGYTF. CDR3 bases: TGTGCCAGCAGCTTACTCGCAATTGGGAGCCAATACGGCTACACCTTC. The chain is built from TRBV5-4 and TRBJ1-2; D is unclear. This CDR3 comprises 16 residues. Trimming removed 2 bases from V and 8 bases from J, with 22 bases in between. Germline assignment: CDR1 SGHNT and CDR2 YYREEE (reference sequence).

The rearrangement joins TRBV30 to TRBJ2-7; 7 bases map to TRBD1. Germline V lookup: CDR1 GTSNPN, CDR2 SVGIG (reference sequence). Trimming cost V 4 bases and J 2 bases; bases outside gene matches: 8. CDR3 length: 14 amino acids. CDR3 sequence: CAWKNRGKAYEQYF. CDR3 bases: TGTGCCTGGAAGAACAGGGGAAAAGCCTACGAGCAGTACTTC.

The CDR3 bases are TGTGCCAGTAGTACGATTACTTGGAGGGGGCACACTGAAGCTTTCTTT. Residues: CASSTITWRGHTEAFF. This chain uses TRBV19 with TRBJ1-1; 7 positions agree with TRBD1. CDR3 length: 16 amino acids. The germline CDR1 and CDR2 sequences are LNHDA and SQIVND (reference sequence). The V segment lost 4 bases and the J segment 3 bases; nucleotides outside the gene matches: 11.

The V call is TRBV6-4, the J call TRBJ1-2; no clear D. Germline CDR1 MRHNA, CDR2 SNTAGT. The CDR3 is made up of 17 amino acids. Trimming left V 3 bases short and J 0 bases short, with 17 bases between. The CDR3 coding sequence is TGTGCCAGCAGTGAAAAGTTACAGCCCCAAGCTAACTATGGCTACACCTTC. Encoded protein: CASSEKLQPQANYGYTF.

The chain couples TRBV10-3 to TRBJ1-2, with TRBD1 as a possible D gene (6 bases). Looked up from germline, CDR1 is ENHRY and CDR2 is SYGVKD. This CDR3 has 12 residues. The V and J ends lost 10 bases and 4 bases respectively, with 13 bases between them. This chain's CDR3 is CATTQGIYGYTF. For the CDR3, the DNA is TGTGCCACCACACAGGGTATCTATGGCTACACCTTC.

The chain has TRBV5-1 and TRBJ1-1, with D maybe TRBD1 (5 bases). The V end was cut by 2 bases, the J end by 0 bases, with 11 bases between. CDR1 and CDR2 from the germline V gene are SGHRS and YFSETQ. This CDR3 has 15 residues. CDR3 in DNA: TGCGCCAGCAGCTTCGGACACTTATTGAACACTGAAGCTTTCTTT. Protein product: CASSFGHLLNTEAFF.

The chain is built from TRBV5-1 and TRBJ1-1; maybe TRBD1 (6 bases). Per the germline V gene, CDR1 is SGHRS and CDR2 is YFSETQ. Trimming took off 2 bases at V and 3 bases at J, with 17 bases between the two ends. The CDR3 has 16 amino acids. The CDR3 sequence is CASSFLPQGLDTEAFF. CDR3 coding DNA: TGCGCCAGCAGCTTTCTACCACAGGGATTGGACACTGAAGCTTTCTTT.